A single sample gave rise to the 21 T cell receptor beta chains below, sequenced in a study of control samples from healthy donors and cancer patients. Sequencing used immunoSEQ multiplex PCR; TCRdb keeps in-frame clones, though not all of them. The sample contains about 130,000 clones, just under 95% of which appear only once. Sample: PBMCs. These receptors were collected from a man in his sixties with colorectal cancer.

CDR3 protein: CASLGQGADEQFF. The CDR3 DNA follows: TGCGCCAGCCTTGGACAGGGGGCCGATGAGCAGTTCTTC. The chain couples TRBV5-1 to TRBJ2-1; 11 positions agree with TRBD1. V lost 7 bases, J lost 8 bases, and 5 bases stayed unmatched. The germline gives CDR1 SGHRS, CDR2 YFSETQ. The length of the CDR3 is 13 residues.

The J gene is TRBJ1-5, the V gene TRBV7-9; TRBD1 aligns across 7 bases. This CDR3 has 14 amino acids. V shed 3 bases, J shed 6 bases, and the junction held 5 bases outside the gene matches. CDR1 and CDR2 from the germline V gene are SEHNR and FQNEAQ (reference sequence). CDR3: CASSLGGGSQPQHF. Written as DNA, the CDR3 is TGTGCCAGCAGCTTGGGAGGGGGCTCTCAGCCCCAGCATTTT.

This clone has a single count. The chain recombines TRBV7-2 with TRBJ2-7; D gene ambiguous. The V gene lost 5 bases and the J gene lost 3 bases, with 17 bases spanning the gap. The length of the CDR3 is 15 residues. Germline loops: CDR1 SGHTA, CDR2 FQGNSA. CDR3: CASSQLGWAGYEQYF. CDR3 DNA: TGTGCCAGCAGCCAACTGGGGTGGGCCGGCTACGAGCAGTACTTC.

V gene TRBV11-2 combines with J gene TRBJ1-2, with a weak D call TRBD1 (6 bases). CDR3 length: 13 residues. The germline V gene has CDR1 SGHAT and CDR2 FQNNGV. V was shortened by 3 bases and J by 2 bases, with 7 bases between the two germline ends. Here the CDR3 reads CASSFTGNYGYTF. DNA of the CDR3: TGTGCCAGCAGCTTTACAGGGAACTATGGCTACACCTTC.

The chain links TRBV14 to TRBJ2-3; D ambiguous. CDR1 is SGHDN and CDR2 is FVKESK in the germline V gene. The V gene lost 4 bases and the J gene lost 2 bases, with 4 bases spanning the gap. CDR3 length: 12 amino acids. The chain's CDR3 is CASSPSTDTQYF. In nucleotides, the CDR3 is TGTGCCAGCAGCCCGTCCACAGATACGCAGTATTTT.

The V and J genes are TRBV27 and TRBJ2-3, with D perhaps matching TRBD1 (6 bases). Germline V lookup: CDR1 MNHEY, CDR2 SMNVEV (reference sequence). CDR3 length equals 14 residues. Trimming removed 5 bases from V and 1 base from J, with 10 bases in between. The CDR3 sequence is CASSPWTGTDTQYF. CDR3 DNA sequence: TGTGCCAGCAGTCCGTGGACAGGCACAGATACGCAGTATTTT.

The rearrangement joins TRBV19 to TRBJ2-7; D might be TRBD1 (5 bases). The CDR3 sequence is 12 residues long. Germline loops: CDR1 LNHDA, CDR2 SQIVND (reference sequence). Trimming removed 7 bases at V and 6 bases at J, with 13 bases between. The CDR3 here is CASKAGKGEQYF. For the CDR3, the DNA is TGTGCCAGTAAAGCAGGGAAGGGCGAGCAGTACTTC.

The rearrangement joins TRBV3-1 (or the pseudogene TRBV3-2) to TRBJ2-1, with TRBD2 matching 11 bases. Germline V gene data show CDR1 as LGHDT and CDR2 as YNNKEL (reference sequence). With V trimmed by 4 bases and J by 6 bases, 5 bases remained unmatched. This CDR3 is 15 amino acids long. CDR3 nucleotides: TGTGCCAGCAGCCTTAGCGGGGGGGCGGGCAATGAGCAGTTCTTC. Encoded protein: CASSLSGGAGNEQFF.

This rearrangement joins TRBV27 to TRBJ1-5; a possible D gene is TRBD1 (5 bases). Germline V gene data show CDR1 as MNHEY and CDR2 as SMNVEV (reference sequence). The V end lost 4 bases, the J end lost 5 bases, and 9 bases lay between the germline ends. CDR3 length equals 13 residues. In DNA, the CDR3 is TGTGCCAGCAGTTGGGACGGCGATCAGCCCCAGCATTTT. Its translation: CASSWDGDQPQHF.

This rearrangement joins TRBV28 to TRBJ1-2; D is possibly TRBD1 (5 bases). The CDR3 is 16 residues long. CDR1 and CDR2 (germline): MDHEN, SYDVKM. Trimming pared 2 bases from V and 4 bases from J, leaving 17 bases between. As DNA, the CDR3 is TGTGCCAGCAGTTTACGACCGGGACGGATGTTCTATGGCTACACCTTC. Translating it yields CASSLRPGRMFYGYTF.

The genes are TRBV6-2 or TRBV6-3 and TRBJ2-7; 7 bases align to TRBD2. Germline CDR1 is MNHEY and CDR2 is SVGEGT. V was pared by 6 bases and J by 3 bases, with 11 bases of the junction left unmatched. The CDR3 contains 15 residues. CDR3: CASSPLSGGGYEQYF. CDR3 DNA: TGTGCCAGCAGCCCCCTATCGGGAGGCGGCTACGAGCAGTACTTC.

This clone was picked up a small number of times. This rearrangement joins TRBV11-2 to TRBJ1-2; D ambiguous. The germline V gene has CDR1 SGHAT and CDR2 FQNNGV. The CDR3 totals 13 residues. V was clipped by 5 bases and J by 6 bases, with 13 bases between them. This CDR3 is CASSPGFGDGYTF. The CDR3 DNA is TGTGCCAGCAGCCCGGGTTTCGGAGATGGCTACACCTTC.

V gene TRBV6-5 combines with J gene TRBJ1-1; no firm D call. Trimming shortened V by 4 bases and J by 11 bases, and 14 bases separated the two germline ends. CDR1 is MNHEY, CDR2 SVGAGI, per germline. The CDR3 is made up of 12 amino acids. The CDR3 here is CASSSRGLPAFF. The CDR3 DNA reads TGTGCCAGCAGTTCTCGAGGTCTGCCGGCTTTCTTT.

The chain uses TRBV5-1 and TRBJ2-7; D is possibly TRBD1 (5 bases). The CDR3 is 16 residues long. Trimming left V 1 base short and J 0 bases short, with 14 bases between. Germline values: CDR1 SGHRS, CDR2 YFSETQ. The chain's CDR3 is CASSLFPQGDSYEQYF. DNA for the CDR3: TGCGCCAGCAGCTTGTTCCCACAAGGGGACTCCTACGAGCAGTACTTC.

This clone was detected only once. The J gene is TRBJ1-2, the V gene TRBV16, with D possibly TRBD1 on 5 matching bases. Germline CDR1 KGHSY, CDR2 FQNENV. Trimming removed 0 bases at V and 7 bases at J, with 15 bases between. This CDR3 comprises 15 residues. In nucleotides, the CDR3 is TGTGCCAGCAGCCAATCGGGGAAGGGACTAGGTGGCTACACCTTC. Its translation: CASSQSGKGLGGYTF. The whole variable domain, filled in from reference TRBV16 and TRBJ1-2, reads GEEVAQTPKHLVRGEGQKAKLYCAPIKGHSYVFWYQQVLKNEFKFLISFQNENVFDETGMPKERFSAKCLPNSPCSLEIQATKLEDSAVYFCASSQSGKGLGGYTFGSGTRLTVV.

The chain links TRBV9 to TRBJ1-1; possible D gene TRBD1, 6 bases. CDR1 SGDLS and CDR2 YYNGEE come from the germline V gene. The CDR3 has 15 amino acids. V lost 4 bases and J lost 2, with 15 bases in between. The CDR3 nucleotides read TGTGCCAGCAGCTACAGACAGGACGCCAACACTGAAGCTTTCTTT. It specifies CASSYRQDANTEAFF. The variable domain in full, completed from reference TRBV9 and TRBJ1-1, reads DSGVTQTPKHLITATGQRVTLRCSPRSGDLSVYWYQQSLDQGLQFLIQYYNGEERAKGNILERFSAQQFPDLHSELNLSSLELGDSALYFCASSYRQDANTEAFFGQGTRLTVV.

This sequence joins TRBV27 and TRBJ1-2; 11 nucleotides match TRBD1. The CDR3 is 15 residues long. Germline CDR1 MNHEY, CDR2 SMNVEV (reference sequence). The J segment lost 7 bases and the V segment lost 5 bases, leaving 9 bases of the junction unmatched. CDR3 sequence (DNA): TGTGCCAGCAGTGCCCCGGGACAGGGGGGAGGTGGCTACACCTTC. Translated: CASSAPGQGGGGYTF.

The chain employs TRBV2 and TRBJ2-4; D may be TRBD1 (6 bases). Germline lookup yields CDR1 SNHLY and CDR2 FYNNEI. Trimming removed 6 bases from V and 6 bases from J, with 15 bases in between. The length of the CDR3 is 14 residues. The CDR3 coding sequence is TGTGCCAGCAGACAGGGTCTGGGTGGAAACATTCAGTACTTC. It is translated as CASRQGLGGNIQYF.

J is TRBJ1-2 and V is TRBV7-2; D is possibly TRBD1 (5 bases). Germline CDR1 SGHTA, CDR2 FQGNSA. Trimming pared 4 bases from V and 5 bases from J, leaving 8 bases between. The CDR3 is 12 amino acids. CDR3 DNA: TGTGCCAGCAGCTCGCAGGGTTATGGCTACACCTTC. Translation gives CASSSQGYGYTF.

The V gene is TRBV30, the J gene TRBJ2-5, with TRBD1 matching 8 bases. V lost 1 base, J lost 1 base, and 8 bases stayed unmatched. The CDR3 totals 16 residues. Germline V gene data show CDR1 as GTSNPN and CDR2 as SVGIG (reference sequence). The CDR3 sequence: CAWSDPRTGRQETQYF. DNA of the CDR3: TGTGCCTGGAGTGACCCTAGGACAGGGCGCCAAGAGACCCAGTACTTC.

A single count supports this clone. The V gene is TRBV9, the J gene TRBJ1-1, with D possibly matching TRBD1 (5 bases). V dropped 1 base and J dropped 10 bases, with 17 bases sitting between them. The CDR3 is made up of 14 amino acids. Germline CDR1 is SGDLS and CDR2 is YYNGEE. The CDR3 here is CASSVSHRSLGAFF. CDR3 nucleotides: TGTGCCAGCAGCGTAAGCCACAGGAGTCTCGGAGCTTTCTTT.